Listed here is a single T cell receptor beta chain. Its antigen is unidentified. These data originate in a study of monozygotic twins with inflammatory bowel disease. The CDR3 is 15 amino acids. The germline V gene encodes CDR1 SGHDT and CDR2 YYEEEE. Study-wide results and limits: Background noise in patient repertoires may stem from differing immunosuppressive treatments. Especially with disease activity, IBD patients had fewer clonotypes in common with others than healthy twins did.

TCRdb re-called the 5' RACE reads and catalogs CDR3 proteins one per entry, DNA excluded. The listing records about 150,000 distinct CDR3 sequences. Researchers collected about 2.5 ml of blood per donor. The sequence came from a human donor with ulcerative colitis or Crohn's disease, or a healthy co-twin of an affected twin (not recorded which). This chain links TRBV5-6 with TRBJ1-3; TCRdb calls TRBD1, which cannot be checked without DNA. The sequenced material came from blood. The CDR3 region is CASSPEPGGGNTIYF.